This T cell receptor (beta chain) was recovered during a study of shared clonotypes between healthy human individuals (TCRdb year 2020). About the study as a whole: The cohort comprised two women and a few men aged 18 to 49 years. For each donor, CD4 naive and CD4 memory were each run on three plates, CD8 naive on two plates, and CD8 memory on one plate. To estimate repertoire size and how much clonotypes are shared between individuals, the study performed deep sequencing of blood TCR repertoires from a few healthy adults. Different laboratories and diverse techniques were used to prepare libraries and sequence TCR repertoires, to increase sequencing depth and limit assay-specific biases. Between about 0.8 and 9 billion PBMCs per donor were obtained by leukapheresis. The research as a whole found: Clonotypes shared by all four sorted-subset donors showed higher generation probabilities than non-shared clonotypes. Pairwise subsampling indicated that sequencing depth was expected to affect the degree of clonotype sharing among donors. Naive subsets generally had larger estimated clonotype richness than memory subsets. Sharing across a handful of donors was observed for about 4.8% of naive CD4, 3% to 3.5% of naive CD8, 2% to 2.5% of memory CD4, and about 0.39% of memory CD8 clonotypes. Incomplete sequencing was indicated by rarefaction of sorted-subset datasets, despite the large sequencing depth. Sampling was restricted to blood, and TCR repertoires in tissue are likely to differ from TCR repertoires in blood. The small number of donors limited the genetic and exposure-history diversity represented.

As to this clone: No antigen is known for it. The sample holds no much larger clone one base away, and base qualities are not on file.

The donors were healthy, HIV-negative adults who had no recently reported acute infections or vaccinations. Every donor was a Caucasian adult residing in Nashville, Tennessee, USA. CD4+ T cells were enriched through magnetic negative selection, after which naive cells were positively selected on CD45RA and the remaining negative fraction served as the memory subset. Blood was collected by leukapheresis, and PBMCs were isolated by Ficoll-Histopaque density gradient centrifugation and then cryopreserved in liquid nitrogen vapor phase. Purity and quantity of every magnetically sorted T cell population were checked by analytical flow cytometry. Genomic DNA was isolated from every sorted fraction and measured by UV absorbance on a Nanodrop 2000c. Using the deep immunoSEQ assay, multiplex PCR amplified TCR CDR3 regions from genomic DNA. Extracted genomic DNA from each cell subset was spread evenly across all wells of several immunoSEQ 96-well plates, with each plate serving as a replicate. Each replicate PCR for sorted subsets received about 210 ng genomic DNA, equal to tens of thousands of T cell genomes. The purified libraries were quantified using a Qubit 3.0 fluorometer, sized with a Bioanalyzer 2100, and then quantified again using the KAPA Library Quantification kit. Each immunoSEQ 96-well plate was sequenced on its own single-read 150-cycle Illumina NextSeq 550 flow cell. On the study's bioinformatics: The immunoSEQ output contained only junctional sequences without quality scores, so filtering could not match that applied to full-length reads. Sequences were annotated with PyIR, a Python wrapper for IgBLAST v1.9, using IMGT germline references to assign V/J genes and CDR3. Reads with weak V/J assignments (E-value above 1e-6), missing CDR3, stop codons, out-of-frame junctions, or ambiguous translated residues were removed. A V3J clonotype was defined by an identical inferred V gene, J gene, and CDR3 amino acid sequence. Percentage overlap between repertoires was computed as shared unique clonotypes divided by the size of the smaller repertoire. Richness of each repertoire was evaluated using RTK rarefaction, the Chao1 estimator, and Recon v2.1 estimates of unobserved clonotypes. Generation probabilities were computed with OLGA for all TCRbeta clonotypes obtained by the gDNA method from several donors. Entries here come from immuneACCESS through TCRdb and include only in-frame sequences with V and J called. Some clones fail to appear in such tables; in the studies checked, an unresolved V gene covers under half of the shortfall, and the cause of the remainder is unknown. V, J and clone size were drawn from that table, and D and trimming were deduced from the DNA. The sample data list 2 million to 2.5 million clones, and roughly 95% of these were observed just once. The ten largest make up more than 0.1% of the sample.

CDR1 and CDR2 were assigned from the germline V gene as SGHVS and FNYEAQ. V is cut by 0 bases and J by 5 bases, and the space between the germline ends is 11 bases. The CDR3 runs 16 amino acids, cysteine and phenylalanine included. Only the CDR3 portion is preserved as DNA: 48 bases, with reading frame beginning at the first base. The sequence derives from a man younger than 35 in good health. Sequencing input: naive CD4+ T cells sorted from blood. The sample's cell subset or site, from its label and the paper: CD45RA+ positively selected. The sequence links TRBV7-6 to TRBJ1-6; the D gene is possibly TRBD1, with 5 bases matching. The CDR3 sequence is CASSLASQGNNSPLHF. The sequenced DNA is TGTGCCAGCAGCTTAGCATCCCAGGGAAATAATTCACCCCTCCACTTT.